This T cell receptor (beta chain) was recovered during a study of radiation and T cells in renal cell carcinoma. Study context: Nephrectomy followed 15 Gy stereotactic body radiation by 4 weeks. Study-level findings and limits: From baseline, blood top tumor clonotypes peaked at 2 weeks post-radiation.

Worth noting for this clone: Its matching antigen is unknown.

V shed 8 bases and J 1 base; nucleotides not matched to a gene: 11. The CDR3 has 14 residues. Germline V gene lookup returns CDR1 SQVTM and CDR2 ANQGSEA. The protocol was immunoSEQ multiplex PCR, while the TCRdb copy is restricted to in-frame clones and leaves out a portion. The sample comprises 150,000 or so clones, over 65% of which are singletons, and around 21% rests with the top ten. Time point defined: baseline pretreatment blood. Treatment: 15 Gy SBRT to primary tumor, nephrectomy 4 weeks later. This renal cell carcinoma was of the clear cell type. The sequence was collected from a woman in her 50s with renal cell carcinoma. This chain uses TRBV29-1 with TRBJ2-7, with 7 nucleotides matching TRBD1. Source: blood, taken from a patient whose treatment included radiotherapy and nephrectomy. CDR3 loop: CSFTGTATSYEQYF. The CDR3 DNA reads as TGCAGCTTTACCGGGACAGCGACTTCCTACGAGCAGTACTTC.